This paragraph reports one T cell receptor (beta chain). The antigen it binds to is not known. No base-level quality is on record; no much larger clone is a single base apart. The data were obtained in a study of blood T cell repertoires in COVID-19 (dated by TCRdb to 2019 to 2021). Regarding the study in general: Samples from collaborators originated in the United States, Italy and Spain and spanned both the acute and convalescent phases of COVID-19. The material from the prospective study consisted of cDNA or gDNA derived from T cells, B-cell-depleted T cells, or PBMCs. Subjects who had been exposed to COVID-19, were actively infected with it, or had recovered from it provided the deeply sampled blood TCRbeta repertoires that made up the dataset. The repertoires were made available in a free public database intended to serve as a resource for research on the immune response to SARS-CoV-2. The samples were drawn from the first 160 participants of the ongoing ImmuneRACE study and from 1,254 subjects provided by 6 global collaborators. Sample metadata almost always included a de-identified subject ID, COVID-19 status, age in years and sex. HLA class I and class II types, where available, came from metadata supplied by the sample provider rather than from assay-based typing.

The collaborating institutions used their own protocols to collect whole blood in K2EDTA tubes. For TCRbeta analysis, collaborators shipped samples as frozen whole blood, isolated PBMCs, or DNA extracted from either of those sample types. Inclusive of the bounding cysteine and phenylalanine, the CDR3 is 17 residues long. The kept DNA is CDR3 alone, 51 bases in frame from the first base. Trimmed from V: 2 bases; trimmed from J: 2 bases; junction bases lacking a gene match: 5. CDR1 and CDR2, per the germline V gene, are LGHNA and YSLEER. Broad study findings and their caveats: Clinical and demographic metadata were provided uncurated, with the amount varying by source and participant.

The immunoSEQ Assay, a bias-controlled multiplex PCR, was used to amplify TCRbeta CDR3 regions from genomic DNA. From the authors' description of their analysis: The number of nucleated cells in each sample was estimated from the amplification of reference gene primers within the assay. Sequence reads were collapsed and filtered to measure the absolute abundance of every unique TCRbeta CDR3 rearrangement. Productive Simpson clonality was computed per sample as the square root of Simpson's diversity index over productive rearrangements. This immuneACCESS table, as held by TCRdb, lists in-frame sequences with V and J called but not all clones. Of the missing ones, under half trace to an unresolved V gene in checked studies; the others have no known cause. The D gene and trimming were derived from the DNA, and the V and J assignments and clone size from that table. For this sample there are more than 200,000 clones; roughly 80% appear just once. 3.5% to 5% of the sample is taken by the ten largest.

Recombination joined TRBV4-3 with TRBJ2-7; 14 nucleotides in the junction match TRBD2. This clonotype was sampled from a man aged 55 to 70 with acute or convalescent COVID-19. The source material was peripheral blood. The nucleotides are TGCGCCAGCAGCCAAAACCCGGGACTAGCGGGAGCCTACGAGCAGTACTTC. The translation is CASSQNPGLAGAYEQYF.